These T cell receptor beta chains were read from a single sample in a study of blood T cell repertoires in COVID-19. Measured with immunoSEQ multiplex PCR; TCRdb has only the in-frame clones, and not every one. The table shows more than 200,000 clones, with 80% to 90% occurring only once. Sample: peripheral blood. These receptors originate from a woman aged 80 or older with COVID-19, enrolled during active disease. CDR3s include the opening cysteine and the closing phenylalanine or tryptophan. A D gene is named only where the DNA matches it firmly. Clone size is shown for a subset of rows, as once, few, many or a class of expanded clone.

D: -
V: TRBV4-2
size: -
J: TRBJ2-2
DNA: TGTGCCAGCAGCCGAGAAGCTTCGGAGACCGGGGAGCTGTTTTTT
CDR3: CASSREASETGELFF

D: -
V: TRBV5-1
size: few
J: TRBJ1-4
DNA: TGCGCCAGCAGCTCCGGGACTATTGCGGAAAAACTGTTTTTT
CDR3: CASSSGTIAEKLFF

D: -
V: TRBV7-2
size: few
J: TRBJ2-7
DNA: TGTGCCAGCAGCTTAGTACGGGGTGCCTACGAGCAGTACTTC
CDR3: CASSLVRGAYEQYF

D: -
V: TRBV4-1
size: -
J: TRBJ1-4
DNA: TGCGCCAGCAGCCAATTACAGGTTGGAGGGCTGTTTTTT
CDR3: CASSQLQVGGLFF

D: TRBD2
V: TRBV5-1
size: few
J: TRBJ2-1
DNA: TGCGCCAGCAGCTTAACCGGGACTAGCGGTAGCTCCTACAATGAGCAGTTCTTC
CDR3: CASSLTGTSGSSYNEQFF

D: -
V: TRBV19
size: -
J: TRBJ1-2
DNA: TGTGCCAGTAGTATAGCAAGAGGTTATGGCTACACCTTC
CDR3: CASSIARGYGYTF

D: -
V: TRBV3-1/TRBV3-2
size: -
J: TRBJ2-1
DNA: TGTGCCAGCAGCCAAGATTTAAGTTCGAGGCAGTTCTTC
CDR3: CASSQDLSSRQFF

D: TRBD2
V: TRBV3-1/TRBV3-2
size: -
J: TRBJ2-5
DNA: TGTGCCAGCAGCCAAGTCAGCGGGGGGAGGGAAGAGACCCAGTACTTC
CDR3: CASSQVSGGREETQYF

D: TRBD2
V: TRBV5-1
size: -
J: TRBJ2-1
DNA: TGCGCCAGCGGTCGCGGGGGGGATTCCTACAATGAGCAGTTCTTC
CDR3: CASGRGGDSYNEQFF

D: TRBD1
V: TRBV28
size: once
J: TRBJ2-2
DNA: TGTGCCAGCAGCCGTTGGGGGACAGGGGGAATCGGGGAGCTGTTTTTT
CDR3: CASSRWGTGGIGELFF

D: -
V: TRBV23-1
size: -
J: TRBJ1-4
DNA: TGCGCCAGCAGTCAATCGTCCGCGGGGGAAAAACTGTTTTTT
CDR3: CASSQSSAGEKLFF

D: TRBD1
V: TRBV27
size: -
J: TRBJ1-4
DNA: TGTGCCAGCAGTTGGGACAGGGGCGAAAAACTGTTTTTT
CDR3: CASSWDRGEKLFF

D: -
V: TRBV15
size: few
J: TRBJ1-5
DNA: TGTGCCACCAGCAGAGATCAAGGACAGACCAATCAGCCCCAGCATTTT
CDR3: CATSRDQGQTNQPQHF

D: -
V: TRBV18
size: -
J: TRBJ1-6
DNA: TGTGCCAGCTCACCCCAGCGGGGGGGCGACTATAATTCACCCCTCCACTTT
CDR3: CASSPQRGGDYNSPLHF

D: TRBD1
V: TRBV28
size: -
J: TRBJ1-5
DNA: TGTGCCAGCAGCCTTGACAGGGGGCCGGGTGGCAATCAGCCCCAGCATTTT
CDR3: CASSLDRGPGGNQPQHF

D: TRBD1
V: TRBV6-5
size: few
J: TRBJ1-2
DNA: TGTGCCAGCAGTTACCGGACAGGGGGAAATGGCTACACCTTC
CDR3: CASSYRTGGNGYTF

D: TRBD1
V: TRBV18
size: once
J: TRBJ1-4
DNA: TGTGCCAGCTCACCAATGGGACAGGGAACTAATGAAAAACTGTTTTTT
CDR3: CASSPMGQGTNEKLFF

D: TRBD1
V: TRBV25-1
size: few
J: TRBJ1-2
DNA: TGTGCCAGCAGTACGACAGGGAACTATGGCTACACCTTC
CDR3: CASSTTGNYGYTF

D: -
V: TRBV30
size: -
J: TRBJ1-2
DNA: TGTGCCTGGAGTGACAGGAGAGGAGCCATTTATGGCTACACCTTC
CDR3: CAWSDRRGAIYGYTF

D: TRBD2
V: TRBV28
size: -
J: TRBJ2-5
DNA: TGTGCCAGCACCCCCGTCGTAGCGGGGTGGGAAGAGACCCAGTACTTC
CDR3: CASTPVVAGWEETQYF

D: -
V: TRBV5-1
size: -
J: TRBJ1-2
DNA: TGCGCCAGCAGCTTGCAAGGACTCCAAAGTGACGGCTACACCTTC
CDR3: CASSLQGLQSDGYTF

D: -
V: TRBV7-2
size: -
J: TRBJ1-3
DNA: TGTGCCAGCAGCATCGGTACGGGGGGAAACACCATATATTTT
CDR3: CASSIGTGGNTIYF

D: TRBD2
V: TRBV2
size: -
J: TRBJ2-1
DNA: TGTGCCAGCAGTGAAGAGGCGGGGGGCCGGAATGAGCAGTTCTTC
CDR3: CASSEEAGGRNEQFF

D: -
V: TRBV28
size: few
J: TRBJ1-2
DNA: TGTGCCAGCAGTTTAGTCAGCGGATTCTATGGCTACACCTTC
CDR3: CASSLVSGFYGYTF

D: TRBD1
V: TRBV19
size: -
J: TRBJ1-5
DNA: TGTGCCAGTAGTACCACAGGGGTTGTCGGTCAGCCCCAGCATTTT
CDR3: CASSTTGVVGQPQHF

D: -
V: TRBV12-5
size: -
J: TRBJ1-1
DNA: TGTGCTAGTGGTCCTACCGGGACGACCGGGAGTACTGAAGCTTTCTTT
CDR3: CASGPTGTTGSTEAFF

D: -
V: TRBV28
size: -
J: TRBJ1-1
DNA: TGTGCCAGCAGTCCCCATAAGGCAGGGCCACCTGAAGCTTTCTTT
CDR3: CASSPHKAGPPEAFF

D: TRBD1
V: TRBV9
size: -
J: TRBJ1-1
DNA: TGTGCCAGCAGCGCTGGGACAGGGATGGCTGAAGCTTTCTTT
CDR3: CASSAGTGMAEAFF

D: -
V: TRBV12-3/TRBV12-4
size: once
J: TRBJ2-2
DNA: TGTGCCAGCAGTAGCCGTGCCACCGGGGAGCTGTTTTTT
CDR3: CASSSRATGELFF

D: -
V: TRBV7-2
size: -
J: TRBJ1-6
DNA: TGTGCCAGCAGCATGTCCGGGACACGAGGATCACCCCTCCACTTT
CDR3: CASSMSGTRGSPLHF

D: -
V: TRBV5-1
size: once
J: TRBJ2-2
DNA: TGCGCCAGCAGCTTGTCCGACAGAACTAACACCGGGGAGCTGTTTTTT
CDR3: CASSLSDRTNTGELFF

D: -
V: TRBV3-1/TRBV3-2
size: -
J: TRBJ1-1
DNA: TGTGCCAGCAGCCAAAGGGGGAGGGCGAATAGGGCTTTCTTT
CDR3: CASSQRGRANRAFF

D: TRBD2
V: TRBV19
size: -
J: TRBJ2-5
DNA: TGTGCCAGTAGTATCTCGGACGGCGGGGGGGCCTCGGGGACCCAGTACTTC
CDR3: CASSISDGGGASGTQYF

D: TRBD2
V: TRBV10-3
size: -
J: TRBJ2-5
DNA: TGTGCCATCAGTACTAGCGGGGAGGTAGAGACCCAGTACTTC
CDR3: CAISTSGEVETQYF

D: -
V: TRBV25-1
size: -
J: TRBJ1-2
DNA: TGTGCCAGCAGCTCGGGGGGGCGCTATGGCTACACCTTC
CDR3: CASSSGGRYGYTF

D: TRBD2
V: TRBV6-2/TRBV6-3
size: few
J: TRBJ2-3
DNA: TGTGCCAGCAGTTCTGGACTAGCGGGGGGGACAGATACGCAGTATTTT
CDR3: CASSSGLAGGTDTQYF

D: -
V: TRBV28
size: -
J: TRBJ1-6
DNA: TGTGCCAGCACCTCAGGGCCTTCACCCCTCCACTTT
CDR3: CASTSGPSPLHF

D: TRBD1
V: TRBV6-5
size: once
J: TRBJ1-2
DNA: TGTGCCAGCACCTATTCTCAGGGGGCGGAAGGCTACACCTTC
CDR3: CASTYSQGAEGYTF

D: -
V: TRBV6-6
size: -
J: TRBJ1-1
DNA: TGTGCCAGCAGTCAGGGACTGCAGAACACTGAAGCTTTCTTT
CDR3: CASSQGLQNTEAFF

D: -
V: TRBV7-2
size: -
J: TRBJ2-5
DNA: TGTGCCAGCAGCTCAGGTCGGAAACTAGGAGAGACCCAGTACTTC
CDR3: CASSSGRKLGETQYF